This TCR beta chain was profiled in a study of blood T cell repertoires in COVID-19 (dated by TCRdb to the early 2020s). For the study in its entirety: Samples from collaborators originated in the United States, Italy and Spain and spanned both the acute and convalescent phases of COVID-19. The material from the prospective study consisted of cDNA or gDNA derived from T cells, B-cell-depleted T cells, or PBMCs. Subjects who had been exposed to COVID-19, were actively infected with it, or had recovered from it provided the deeply sampled blood TCRbeta repertoires that made up the dataset. A freely available public database, intended as a resource for researchers studying the immune response to SARS-CoV-2, is where the repertoires were released. Samples were obtained from the ongoing ImmuneRACE study (first 160 participants) and from about 1,300 subjects provided by 6 global collaborators. Sample metadata almost always included a de-identified subject ID, COVID-19 status, age in years and sex. Where available, HLA class I and class II types were taken from metadata supplied by the sample provider and were not determined by assay-based typing. General conclusions and limits of the study: The amount of clinical and demographic metadata varied by source and participant and was provided uncurated.

About this clone itself: Its specific antigen is unknown. Per-base qualities were not stored, and no clone one base away is much larger.

TCRbeta CDR3 regions were amplified from genomic DNA by means of the immunoSEQ Assay, a bias-controlled multiplex PCR. Per the source publication's procedure: The number of nucleated cells in each sample was estimated by amplification of reference gene primers within the assay. To quantify the absolute abundance of each unique TCRbeta CDR3 rearrangement, sequence reads were collapsed and filtered. For each sample, productive Simpson clonality was calculated as the square root of Simpson's diversity index over productive rearrangements. The source is immuneACCESS, and TCRdb retained only in-frame sequences with V and J called. Part of the clones is not carried over; for the studies checked, unresolved V genes explain less than half of this, and the remainder is unexplained. V and J calls and clone size follow that table, whereas D and trimming were derived from the DNA. Across this sample there are around 150,000 clones, with roughly four fifths seen only once. The ten largest clones add up to more than 8.5% of the sample.

Whole blood was collected in K2EDTA tubes by collaborating institutions according to the institutions' own protocols. For TCRbeta analysis, collaborators shipped samples in one of three forms: frozen whole blood, isolated PBMCs, or DNA extracted from either of those sample types. The source is a woman aged 45-60 years with active or convalescent COVID-19. The sequencing sample was made of peripheral blood.

The CDR3 corresponds to CASSQGDGGREKLFF. The DNA is as follows: TGCGCCAGCAGCCAAGGAGATGGCGGTAGGGAAAAACTGTTTTTT. The chain uses TRBV4-1 and TRBJ1-4; too little of a D gene remains to name it. The germline V gene yields MGHRA for CDR1 and YSYEKL for CDR2. The CDR3 covers 15 residues, taking in both the cysteine and the phenylalanine. CDR3 DNA only is kept here, 45 bases in frame from base 1. Trimming at the junction amounts to 1 base on V and 8 bases on J, and the germline ends lie 14 bases apart.